What follows are 19 T cell receptor beta chains derived from one specimen sequenced in a study of T cells in Graves' hyperthyroidism and ophthalmopathy. Researchers took RNA transcripts and amplified the TCR beta CDR3 regions from them. During a first-round RT-PCR of the TCR CDR3, the HTBI primer set was used. TCRdb re-analysed the multiplex PCR reads in MiXCR, keeping a single row per CDR3 protein. This sample yields around 600,000 distinct CDR3 sequences, of which 14% are seen a single time; about 12% belongs to the top ten. Material: blood. These receptors were obtained from a woman in her forties or fifties with Graves' ophthalmopathy.

This clonotype has more than one count but fewer than ten. This chain uses TRBV28 with TRBJ2-1, with D perhaps matching TRBD1 (7 bases). From germline, CDR1 is MDHEN and CDR2 SYDVKM. The ends were cut back, 9 bases at V and 0 bases at J, with 15 bases in the middle. The CDR3 totals 15 residues. CDR3 in amino acids: CASKQGTSSYNEQFF. CDR3 in DNA: TGTGCCAGTAAACAGGGGACTTCCTCCTACAATGAGCAGTTCTTC.

The rearrangement joins TRBV6-1 to TRBJ1-5; a weak D match, TRBD1 (5 bases). V was pared by 8 bases and J by 7 bases, with 24 bases between. Germline loops: CDR1 MNHNS, CDR2 SASEGT. The CDR3 contains 16 residues. DNA of the CDR3: TGTGCCAGCTCTCCCCATCTTGACAGCCTCTACCAGCCCCAGCATTTT. This codes for CASSPHLDSLYQPQHF.

The V call is TRBV4-3, the J call TRBJ1-1; perhaps TRBD1 as D (6 bases). The V end was cut by 3 bases, the J end by 0 bases, with 11 bases between. Germline values: CDR1 LGHNA, CDR2 YSLEER. The CDR3 extends over 15 amino acids. DNA of the CDR3: TGCGCCAGCAGCCACCCCAGGACAGTGAACACTGAAGCTTTCTTT. It yields the protein CASSHPRTVNTEAFF.

Concerning this clonotype: One base away lies a much larger clone, so this may be a sequencing read error. The rearrangement uses TRBV3-1 and TRBJ2-5, with TRBD2 identical over 7 bases. Matching the DNA end better, TRBJ2-1 makes the J call doubtful. The CDR3 runs to 17 residues. Germline-derived CDR1 and CDR2 are LGHDT and YNNKEL (reference sequence). The CDR3 nucleotides read TGTGCCAGCAGCCAAGGCAGTCGCGGGAGTTTCCAAGAGACCCAGTTCTTC. Amino acid sequence: CASSQGSRGSFQETQFF.

The chain carries TRBV20-1 and TRBJ1-1; TRBD1 might be the D (5 bases). CDR3 length: 12 amino acids. Trimming took 3 bases from V and 4 from J, leaving 9 bases between them. Germline CDR1 is DFQATT and CDR2 is SNEGSKA (reference sequence). As DNA, the CDR3 is TGCAGTGCTAGCACCGGGGGCACTGAAGCTTTCTTT. Translated, it gives CSASTGGTEAFF.

This clonotype was seen repeatedly, ten times or more. The CDR3: CASTPGGSGSSTDTQYF. CDR3 in DNA: TGTGCCAGCACTCCCGGGGGTAGCGGGAGTTCGACAGATACGCAGTATTTT. The rearrangement uses TRBV28 and TRBJ2-3; TRBD2 agrees at 9 bases. The CDR3 loop spans 17 amino acids. CDR1 and CDR2 from the germline V gene are MDHEN and SYDVKM. Germline trimming cut 7 bases from V and 3 bases from J; bases unmatched to any gene: 14.

This clonotype was seen a few times. DNA for the CDR3: TGTGCCAGCAAGGCACTCCCGAGCTCTGGAAACACCATATATTTT. Translation gives CASKALPSSGNTIYF. The rearrangement links TRBV2 to TRBJ1-3; no clear D. V dropped 7 bases and J dropped 0 bases, with 13 bases sitting between them. This CDR3 comprises 15 residues. CDR1 is SNHLY, CDR2 FYNNEI, per germline.

This clonotype was detected ten times or more. V gene TRBV3-1 combines with J gene TRBJ1-1; TRBD1 might be the D (6 bases). V was trimmed by 4 bases and J by 7 bases, leaving 16 bases between them. CDR1 and CDR2 from the germline V gene are LGHDT and YNNKEL (reference sequence). The CDR3 consists of 14 residues. CDR3 sequence (DNA): TGTGCCAGCAGCCGATGGACAGCAGGTGATGAAGCTTTCTTT. Translation gives CASSRWTAGDEAFF.

This clonotype was picked up many times. The V call is TRBV28, the J call TRBJ2-5, with D perhaps TRBD1 (5 bases). V lost 2 bases and J 4 bases, leaving 11 bases between the germline ends. This CDR3 has 14 amino acids. In germline, CDR1 is MDHEN, CDR2 SYDVKM. The CDR3 coding sequence is TGTGCCAGCAGTTTAATAGGGGTTCCAGAGACCCAGTACTTC. Translating it yields CASSLIGVPETQYF.

This clonotype has a handful of counts. V and J are TRBV7-9 and TRBJ1-2; D is unresolved. The germline gives CDR1 SEHNR, CDR2 FQNEAQ (reference sequence). V gave up 0 bases and J gave up 2 bases, with 7 bases separating them. This CDR3 region has 14 residues. The CDR3 bases are TGTGCCAGCAGCTTAGCGGGTGACAACTATGGCTACACCTTC. Translating it yields CASSLAGDNYGYTF.

This clonotype was observed at least ten times. The genes are TRBV7-9 and TRBJ2-2, with 9 bases identical to TRBD1. CDR1 is SEHNR and CDR2 is FQNEAQ in the germline V gene (reference sequence). The V segment lost 6 bases and the J segment 9 bases; nucleotides outside the gene matches: 5. The CDR3 length is 13 residues. In nucleotides, the CDR3 is TGTGCCAGCAGGCCACAGGGGGCGCGGGAGCTGTTTTTT. Translation gives CASRPQGARELFF.

In its sample, this clonotype was seen many times. V gene TRBV7-8 combines with J gene TRBJ2-7; 10 bases align to TRBD2. Germline assignment: CDR1 SGHVS and CDR2 FQNEAQ. This CDR3 has 17 residues. V lost 2 bases and J lost 0; bases outside the gene matches: 7. The CDR3 here is CASSLFASGSSSYEQYF. As DNA, the CDR3 is TGTGCCAGCAGCTTATTCGCTAGCGGGAGTAGCTCCTACGAGCAGTACTTC.

This clonotype was picked up many times. This sequence joins TRBV12-3 or TRBV12-4 and TRBJ2-7; 10 bases agree with TRBD2. The junction had 6 bases not matched to a gene; V was cut back by 4 bases and J by 3 bases. The CDR3 is 15 residues long. The CDR3 loop is CASSWLAGGIYEQYF. The DNA for the CDR3 is TGTGCCAGCAGTTGGTTAGCGGGAGGAATCTACGAGCAGTACTTC.

This clonotype has ten or more counts. This chain uses TRBV11-2 with TRBJ1-5; D is unresolved. The ends were cut back, 5 bases at V and 7 bases at J, with 21 bases in the middle. Germline V gives CDR1 SGHAT, CDR2 FQNNGV. This CDR3 contains 16 residues. CDR3 residues: CASSPGKGGRRQPQHF. As DNA, the CDR3 is TGTGCCAGCAGCCCCGGGAAGGGAGGTAGAAGGCAGCCCCAGCATTTT.

This clonotype was seen at least ten times. This chain connects TRBV12-3 or TRBV12-4 to TRBJ2-1; the match to TRBD1 covers 8 bases. With 2 bases clipped from V and 4 bases from J, the junction kept 10 bases outside the gene matches. The CDR3 contains 17 residues. The CDR3 is CASSLRGDRGNYNEQFF. CDR3 DNA sequence: TGTGCCAGCAGTTTAAGGGGAGACAGGGGAAATTACAATGAGCAGTTCTTC.

The table lists this clonotype with many counts. The chain is built from TRBV7-9 and TRBJ2-7, with 7 bases identical to TRBD1. Per germline, CDR1 SEHNR and CDR2 FQNEAQ (reference sequence). V shed 5 bases and J 2 bases; nucleotides not matched to a gene: 9. The CDR3 loop spans 15 amino acids. CDR3 nucleotide sequence: TGTGCCAGCAGCCCCGGTGGGCAGGGGGCCTACGAGCAGTACTTC. Its translation: CASSPGGQGAYEQYF.

This clonotype was observed many times. The chain couples TRBV3-1 to TRBJ2-1; maybe TRBD2 (7 bases). The CDR3 loop spans 17 amino acids. Trimming stripped 0 bases from V and 15 bases from J, with 27 bases between. Germline CDR1 reads LGHDT; CDR2 reads YNNKEL (reference sequence). DNA of the CDR3: TGTGCCAGCAGCCAAGATTTTTCCTTACGAAAGCGGGACACCGCGTTCTTC. Translated: CASSQDFSLRKRDTAFF.

This clonotype was counted once. The CDR3 DNA sequence: TGTGCCTGGAGTACCGGGGCCTACGGCTCCTACAATGAGCAGTTCTTC. This encodes CAWSTGAYGSYNEQFF. The chain couples TRBV30 to TRBJ2-1, with D perhaps TRBD1 or TRBD2 (5 bases each). CDR1 is GTSNPN, CDR2 SVGIG, per germline (reference sequence). The CDR3 contains 16 residues. V lost 2 bases, J lost 0 bases, and 14 bases lay in between.

The chain joins TRBV19 to TRBJ1-5; D is ambiguous. V was trimmed by 5 bases and J by 3 bases, leaving 17 bases between them. The CDR3 covers 16 residues. Germline V gene sequence: CDR1 LNHDA, CDR2 SQIVND (reference sequence). CDR3 residues: CASSLQIGRINQPQHF. The CDR3 nucleotides are TGTGCCAGTAGTCTTCAGATCGGACGGATCAATCAGCCCCAGCATTTT.